The clone carrying this T cell receptor beta chain was counted a few times. What it binds is not known. A much more abundant neighbour one base away suggests this may be a read error. Prior to thyroid surgery, none of the patients had received any treatment. With 6 bases removed from V and 4 bases from J, the gap between germline ends came to 18 bases. Germline CDR1 MDHEN, CDR2 SYDVKM. This CDR3 is 15 amino acids long. This entry comes from a study of metastatic and nonmetastatic thyroid tumors. TCRdb re-called clones via MiXCR from the PCR reads. The sample carries roughly 38,000 clones, roughly 18% recorded once. Study-wide results and caveats: Within blood and tumor, benign nodules reportedly had significantly lower TCR beta diversity than malignant thyroid tumors did.

The receptor was isolated from a female donor with papillary thyroid cancer or a benign thyroid nodule (not recorded which). Some clones in this sample may be carry-over from other donors' samples. What was sequenced was blood. The rearrangement joins TRBV28 to TRBJ2-5; D not resolved. CDR3 DNA sequence: TGTGCCAGCAGCACCCAGGAGCTGGCTGGAGAGACCCAGTACTTC. It encodes CASSTQELAGETQYF.